Here is one T cell receptor (beta chain) with its context. The CDR3 runs to 12 residues. The V gene's germline CDR1 is SGHRS and CDR2 YFSETQ. The V gene lost 1 base and the J gene lost 4 bases, with 5 bases spanning the gap. Profiling relied on immunoSEQ multiplex PCR, and the TCRdb table lists in-frame clones only, not all of them. The repertoire holds roughly 290,000 clones, with roughly 86% as singletons. The source of the sample is a study of blood T cell repertoires in COVID-19. Source material: peripheral blood. The TCR was taken from a woman aged 25 to 45 who had recovered from COVID-19. The chain has TRBV5-1 and TRBJ1-1; unclear D gene. This chain's CDR3 is CASSLRGTEAFF. As DNA, the CDR3 is TGCGCCAGCAGCTTGCGAGGCACTGAAGCTTTCTTT.